The following is a T cell receptor (beta chain) sequence with its context. Its antigen is unidentified. This sample was included in a study of T cell responses to AZD1222 COVID-19 vaccine. Study-level results: Of the AZD1222 recipients, only five to seven were seropositive at baseline. Donors were largely white British and mainly female; clonal diversity was possibly underestimated.

The V and J ends lost 5 bases and 3 bases, in that order; junction bases with no gene match: 9. CDR3 length: 16 residues. Germline V gives CDR1 SGHNT, CDR2 YYREEE (reference sequence). Here immunoSEQ multiplex PCR was the method, and the copy in TCRdb shows in-frame clones only, minus some. The repertoire holds roughly 190,000 clones, with 85% to 95% as singletons. This specimen was peripheral blood, taken on day 0 of AZD1222 vaccination. J is TRBJ2-4 and V is TRBV5-4; the match to TRBD1 covers 9 bases. This TCR derives from an adult in good health. The CDR3 sequence is CASSNAETGGKNIQYF. DNA of the CDR3: TGTGCCAGCAGTAACGCCGAGACAGGGGGCAAAAACATTCAGTACTTC.